This T cell receptor beta chain came from a study of blood T cell repertoires in COVID-19. About the research overall: Sources were T cells, B-cell-depleted T cells, or PBMCs; the material itself was cDNA or gDNA.

The CDR3 is 12 residues long. From germline, CDR1 is SNHLY and CDR2 FYNNEI. V lost 10 bases and J lost 4; bases outside the gene matches: 5. Sequenced by immunoSEQ multiplex PCR; TCRdb stores in-frame clones only, minus some. In the table there are over 85,000 clones, 80% to 95% of which are singletons. The sample taken for sequencing was peripheral blood. The sequence was obtained from a man younger than 35 with acute or convalescent COVID-19. The J gene is TRBJ1-2, the V gene TRBV2; 8 nucleotides align to TRBD1. CDR3 nucleotide sequence: TGTGCCACCGGACAGGGCGGCTATGGCTACACCTTC. Translated: CATGQGGYGYTF.